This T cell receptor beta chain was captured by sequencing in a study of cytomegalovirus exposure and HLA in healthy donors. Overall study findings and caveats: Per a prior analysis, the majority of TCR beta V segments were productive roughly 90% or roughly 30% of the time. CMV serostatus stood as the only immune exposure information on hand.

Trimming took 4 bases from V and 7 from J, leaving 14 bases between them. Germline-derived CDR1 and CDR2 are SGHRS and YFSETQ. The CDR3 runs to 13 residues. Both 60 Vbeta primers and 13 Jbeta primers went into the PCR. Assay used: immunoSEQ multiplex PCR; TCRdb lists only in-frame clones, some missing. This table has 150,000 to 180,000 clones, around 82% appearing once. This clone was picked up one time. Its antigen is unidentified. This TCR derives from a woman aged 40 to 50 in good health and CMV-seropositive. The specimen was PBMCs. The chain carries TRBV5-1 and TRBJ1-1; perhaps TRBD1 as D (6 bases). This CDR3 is CASSLDTGNEAFF. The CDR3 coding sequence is TGCGCCAGCAGCCTCGATACAGGGAATGAAGCTTTCTTT.